Given below is one TCR beta chain in context. The antigen is unknown. TCRdb re-derived calls from the RT-PCR reads in MiXCR, one entry per CDR3 protein. This sample has approximately 9,600 distinct CDR3 sequences, with over 80% found just once. The V and J ends lost 4 bases and 7 bases respectively, with 20 bases between them. This CDR3 comprises 16 residues. The germline V gene has CDR1 SEHNR and CDR2 FQNEAQ (reference sequence). This entry is derived from a study of yellow fever vaccine responses in identical twins. The study's findings and limits: Twins' vaccine T cell response reportedly gave the appearance of partial convergence and partial personalization.

Sequencing was performed on T cells from blood (PBMCs), unsorted or a sorted subset (not recorded which), taken before or after yellow fever vaccination (not recorded which). This clonotype was sampled from a young woman who received the yellow fever vaccine. J is TRBJ2-4 and V is TRBV7-9; the D gene is possibly TRBD1 (6 bases). The CDR3 is CASSSPNTEGVNIQYF. CDR3 nucleotides: TGTGCCAGCAGCTCACCGAATACAGAGGGGGTGAACATTCAGTACTTC.